This TCR beta chain was recovered during a study of regulatory T cells in long-lasting Graves disease. Whole-study findings and limits: When disease was persistent, TRBV28, TRBJ1-2 and TRBJ2-5 were the favored segments.

Relying on iRepertoire HTBI primers and Arm-PCR of CDR3 regions, the team built TCR beta libraries. TCRdb recomputed calls from the multiplex PCR reads with MiXCR, one row per CDR3 protein. The sample contains around 460,000 distinct CDR3 sequences, roughly 23% of which appear only once. CDR1 is SNHLY and CDR2 is FYNNEI in the germline V gene. V was clipped by 10 bases and J by 0 bases, with 19 bases between them. The CDR3 length is 16 residues. The table lists this clonotype with many counts. Its matching antigen is unknown. Regarding time point: persistent/refractory GD, antithyroid drugs over 5 years with positive TRAb. Scientists built the TCR library using RNA that was extracted from PBMCs. Graves' disease diagnosis was established per American Thyroid Association guidelines. EDTA tubes held approximately 10 milliliters of peripheral blood from each patient.

The TCR sequence derives from a female donor with Graves disease. The chain is built from TRBV2 and TRBJ2-4; D tentatively reads TRBD1 or TRBD2 (7 bases each). The material was peripheral blood mononuclear cells (PBMCs), obtained when the disease was refractory, from a patient treated with antithyroid drugs. The CDR3 DNA is TGTGCCATCCGGGGAGGGGGCAGCATAGCCAAAAACATTCAGTACTTC. Its protein is CAIRGGGSIAKNIQYF.